This T cell receptor (beta chain) is from a study of technical replicates of blood from a handful of donors. The assay was immunoSEQ multiplex PCR, and TCRdb's table has in-frame clones only and misses some. The sample shows about 75,000 clones, around 97% of them seen only once. In this sample, this clone turned up once. This CDR3 has 13 residues. The germline V gene has CDR1 MDHEN and CDR2 SYDVKM. The V end lost 6 bases, the J end lost 4 bases, and 12 bases lay between the germline ends. V gene TRBV28 combines with J gene TRBJ1-1; no firm D call. The receptor's source is a human donor in good health. Sequencing used T cells isolated from PBMCs. Written as DNA, the CDR3 is TGTGCCAGCAGAGCTTCGGGGATCACTGAAGCTTTCTTT. This gives the protein CASRASGITEAFF.